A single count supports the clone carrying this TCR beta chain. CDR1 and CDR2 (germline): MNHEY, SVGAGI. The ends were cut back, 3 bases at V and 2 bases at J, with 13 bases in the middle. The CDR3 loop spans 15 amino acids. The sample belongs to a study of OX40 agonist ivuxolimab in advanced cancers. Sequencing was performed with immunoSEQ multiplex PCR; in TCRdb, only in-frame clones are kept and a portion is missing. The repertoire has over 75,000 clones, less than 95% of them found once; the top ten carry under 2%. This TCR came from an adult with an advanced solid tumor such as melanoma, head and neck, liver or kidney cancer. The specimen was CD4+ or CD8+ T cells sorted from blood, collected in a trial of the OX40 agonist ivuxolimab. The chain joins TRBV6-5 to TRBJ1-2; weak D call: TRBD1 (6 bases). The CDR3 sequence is CASSYSRGVNYGYTF. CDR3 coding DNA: TGTGCCAGCAGTTATTCCAGGGGAGTGAACTATGGCTACACCTTC.